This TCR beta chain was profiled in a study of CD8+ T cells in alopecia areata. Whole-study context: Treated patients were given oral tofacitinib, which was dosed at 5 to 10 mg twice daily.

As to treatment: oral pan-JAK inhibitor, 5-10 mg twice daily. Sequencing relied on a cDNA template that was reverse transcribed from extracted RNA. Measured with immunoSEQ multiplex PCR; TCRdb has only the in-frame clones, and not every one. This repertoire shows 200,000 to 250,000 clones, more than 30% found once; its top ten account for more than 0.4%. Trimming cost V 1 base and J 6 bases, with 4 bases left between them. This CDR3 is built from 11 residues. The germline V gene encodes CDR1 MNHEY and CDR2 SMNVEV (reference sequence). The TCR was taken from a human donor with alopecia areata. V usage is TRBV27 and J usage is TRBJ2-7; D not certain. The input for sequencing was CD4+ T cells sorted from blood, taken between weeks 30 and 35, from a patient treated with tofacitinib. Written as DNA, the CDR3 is TGTGCCAGCAGTTTATTGGGCGAGCAGTACTTC. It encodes CASSLLGEQYF.